This T cell receptor (beta chain) was identified in a study of blood T cell repertoires in COVID-19 (dated by TCRdb to 2018 to 2021). General notes on the study: Samples covering the acute and convalescent phases of COVID-19 were provided by collaborators in the United States, Italy and Spain. Where HLA class I and class II types were available, the types were taken from metadata supplied by the sample provider, not from assay-based typing. The samples were drawn from two sources: the first 160 participants of the ongoing ImmuneRACE study, and 1,000 to 1,500 subjects contributed by 6 global collaborators. The repertoires were released in a freely available public database intended as a resource for research on the immune response to SARS-CoV-2. The sample metadata nearly always contained a de-identified subject ID, COVID-19 status, age in years and sex. The dataset comprised deeply sampled blood TCRbeta repertoires from subjects exposed to, actively infected with, or recovered from COVID-19. The material from the prospective study consisted of cDNA or gDNA derived from T cells, B-cell-depleted T cells, or PBMCs.

Results and caveats for the whole study, not just this receptor: The amount of clinical and demographic metadata varied by source and participant and was provided uncurated.

On this clone itself: Its antigen is unknown. Base qualities are not provided; no much larger clone lies one nucleotide away.

Each collaborating institution followed its own protocols to collect whole blood in K2EDTA tubes. For TCRbeta analysis, collaborators shipped samples in one of three forms: frozen whole blood, isolated PBMCs, or DNA extracted from either of those sample types. V loses 1 base, J loses 4 bases, and the germline ends lie 8 bases apart. The CDR3 goes from the cysteine to the phenylalanine over 13 residues. The DNA shown is the 39-base CDR3, in frame from base 1. TCRbeta CDR3 regions were amplified from genomic DNA using the immunoSEQ Assay, a bias-controlled multiplex PCR. The study's own analysis went as follows. Within the assay, amplification of reference gene primers was used to estimate how many nucleated cells each sample contained. To quantify the absolute abundance of each unique TCRbeta CDR3 rearrangement, sequence reads were collapsed and filtered. For each sample, productive Simpson clonality was calculated as the square root of Simpson's diversity index across productive rearrangements. In its TCRdb copy, this immuneACCESS table keeps in-frame sequences only and misses some clones. Where compared with another copy, unresolved V genes explain less than half of these, and the others have no known cause. From that table come the V and J calls and clone size; the DNA was used to work out D and trimming. A total of over 150,000 clones appear in this sample, roughly 80% of them only once. The top ten constitute approximately 2.6% of the sample.

Here the chain combines TRBV12-3 or TRBV12-4 and TRBJ2-7, with a tentative D gene TRBD2 over 5 matching bases. The receptor was isolated from a man in his 70s with acute or convalescent COVID-19. The sequenced material came from peripheral blood. CDR3 region: CASSLVAGYEQYF. The bases read TGTGCCAGCAGTTTAGTTGCGGGTTACGAGCAGTACTTC.